The next 24 T cell receptor beta chains were all read from a single sample in a study of shared clonotypes between healthy human individuals. Profiled with immunoSEQ multiplex PCR; TCRdb holds only in-frame clones, not every one. In the table there are a few hundred thousand clones, roughly 85% of which are singletons. The sequencing sample was made of PBMCs. The origin of the receptors is a woman aged 40 to 55 in good health. Some clones in this sample may be carry-over from other donors' samples.

The rearrangement uses TRBV5-4 and TRBJ2-3, with 7 bases that match TRBD2. This CDR3 spans 15 amino acids. Germline assignment: CDR1 SGHNT and CDR2 YYREEE (reference sequence). V was pared by 1 base and J by 3 bases, with 5 bases of the junction left unmatched. The chain's CDR3 is CASSLILAETDTQYF. The CDR3 nucleotides read TGTGCCAGCAGCTTGATTCTAGCGGAAACAGATACGCAGTATTTT.

The genes are TRBV10-3 and TRBJ2-2; 9 bases line up with TRBD1. Trimming cost V 4 bases and J 7 bases; bases outside gene matches: 10. CDR3 length equals 16 residues. Germline V lookup: CDR1 ENHRY, CDR2 SYGVKD. The CDR3 bases are TGTGCCATCAGTGTTGGAAACAGGGGGCGCGGCGGGGAGCTGTTTTTT. This sequence encodes CAISVGNRGRGGELFF.

J is TRBJ1-1 and V is TRBV11-1; the D is unclear. V lost 0 bases to trimming and J lost 4 bases, with 6 bases between them. The CDR3 is made up of 13 amino acids. In germline, CDR1 is SGHAT, CDR2 FQDESV (reference sequence). DNA of the CDR3: TGTGCCAGCAGCTTAGCCAAGTTCACTGAAGCTTTCTTT. Protein product: CASSLAKFTEAFF.

CDR3 DNA sequence: TGCGCCAGCAGCCAGGCCATCTCTAGACAGACCCCCTACGAGCAGTACTTC. It codes for CASSQAISRQTPYEQYF. The chain recombines TRBV4-3 with TRBJ2-7; a weak D match, TRBD1 (5 bases). The CDR3 contains 17 residues. Germline values: CDR1 LGHNA, CDR2 YSLEER. V was clipped by 3 bases and J by 2 bases, with 20 bases between them.

This chain links TRBV27 with TRBJ1-1; no reliable D call. The CDR3 is 13 residues long. The germline V gene has CDR1 MNHEY and CDR2 SMNVEV (reference sequence). Trimming took 4 bases from V and 4 from J, leaving 10 bases between them. The CDR3 reads CASSSRAGTEAFF. CDR3 nucleotides: TGTGCCAGCAGTTCACGGGCTGGCACTGAAGCTTTCTTT.

The chain couples TRBV5-1 to TRBJ2-3; 7 bases map to TRBD2. After removal of 3 bases from V and 2 bases from J, the junction contained 6 bases not matched to a gene. This CDR3 comprises 15 residues. CDR1 and CDR2 (germline): SGHRS, YFSETQ. The CDR3 loop reads CASSSSGANTDTQYF. Here the CDR3 DNA reads TGCGCCAGCAGCTCCAGCGGGGCAAACACAGATACGCAGTATTTT.

The genes are TRBV6-5 and TRBJ1-5; D is ambiguous. This CDR3 comprises 14 residues. Trimming left V 6 bases short and J 4 bases short, with 13 bases between. CDR1 is MNHEY and CDR2 is SVGAGI in the germline V gene. The CDR3 loop reads CASSQTLANQPQHF. CDR3 DNA sequence: TGTGCCAGCAGCCAAACCCTAGCAAATCAGCCCCAGCATTTT.

This clone appeared a single time. The chain is built from TRBV19 and TRBJ2-5; 8 nucleotides align to TRBD1. The junction had 6 bases not matched to a gene; V was cut back by 7 bases and J by 2 bases. CDR1 and CDR2 from the germline V gene are LNHDA and SQIVND (reference sequence). The CDR3 runs to 14 residues. The CDR3 coding sequence is TGTGCCAGTATTGACAGGGGACGACAAGAGACCCAGTACTTC. It translates to CASIDRGRQETQYF.

The gene calls are TRBV19 and TRBJ1-2, with a tentative D call TRBD1 (6 bases). The germline V and J ends were trimmed by 7 bases and 4 bases, with 19 bases remaining between them. There are 15 residues in the CDR3. Per germline, CDR1 LNHDA and CDR2 SQIVND (reference sequence). The CDR3 nucleotides are TGTGCCAGTAAAGGAGGCCTCGGAGGGGGCTATGGCTACACCTTC. Translated, it gives CASKGGLGGGYGYTF.

The CDR3 bases are TGTGCCAGCACCTGGGATAGAAACACCGGGGAGCTGTTTTTT. Its protein is CASTWDRNTGELFF. V gene TRBV7-2 combines with J gene TRBJ2-2; D unresolved. Germline assignment: CDR1 SGHTA and CDR2 FQGNSA. Trimming left V 7 bases short and J 2 bases short, with 11 bases between. CDR3 size: 14 residues.

The CDR3 DNA is TGCGCCAGCAGTCAACGGGAATCGGGTGCCGGGGAGCTGTTTTTT. Translating it yields CASSQRESGAGELFF. The chain is built from TRBV5-1 and TRBJ2-2, with D perhaps TRBD2 (5 bases). Trimming shortened V by 5 bases and J by 6 bases, and 17 bases separated the two germline ends. The germline CDR1 and CDR2 sequences are SGHRS and YFSETQ. The CDR3 length is 15 residues.

The rearrangement uses TRBV28 and TRBJ1-1, with D unclear. Per germline, CDR1 MDHEN and CDR2 SYDVKM. V lost 4 bases to trimming and J lost 4 bases, with 10 bases between them. The CDR3 spans 13 residues. The CDR3 DNA sequence: TGTGCCAGCAGTTCCCCTCGGGTCACTGAAGCTTTCTTT. Protein product: CASSSPRVTEAFF.

The chain links TRBV28 to TRBJ1-1; 8 bases line up with TRBD1. CDR1 and CDR2 (germline): MDHEN, SYDVKM. The V segment lost 1 base and the J segment 1 base; nucleotides outside the gene matches: 11. The CDR3 is 18 amino acids. CDR3 bases: TGTGCCAGCAGTTTATTATGGGGACAGGATGAAGGGAACACTGAAGCTTTCTTT. It is translated as CASSLLWGQDEGNTEAFF.

J is TRBJ2-3 and V is TRBV20-1; no clear D. Trimming removed 3 bases at V and 5 bases at J, with 6 bases between. Germline V gene data show CDR1 as DFQATT and CDR2 as SNEGSKA (reference sequence). This CDR3 contains 11 residues. The CDR3 coding sequence is TGCAGTGCTAGCCCAGAAGATACGCAGTATTTT. This sequence encodes CSASPEDTQYF.

This rearrangement joins TRBV19 to TRBJ1-4; D ambiguous. CDR3 length: 17 amino acids. Germline V gene lookup returns CDR1 LNHDA and CDR2 SQIVND (reference sequence). Trimming removed 1 base from V and 0 bases from J, with 12 bases in between. The CDR3 protein is CASSIGAGRTTNEKLFF. In nucleotides, the CDR3 is TGTGCCAGTAGTATAGGCGCCGGCAGGACAACTAATGAAAAACTGTTTTTT.

The CDR3 DNA reads TGTGCCAGCAGTTTAATCGAGGGTACGCAGTATTTT. It encodes CASSLIEGTQYF. V is TRBV28 and J is TRBJ2-3; D is perhaps TRBD2 (5 bases). Germline assignment: CDR1 MDHEN and CDR2 SYDVKM. Trimming pared 2 bases from V and 8 bases from J, leaving 8 bases between. The CDR3 consists of 12 residues.

The chain uses TRBV9 and TRBJ2-2; 8 bases map to TRBD2. The CDR3 runs 14 residues. V lost 6 bases, J lost 8 bases, and 9 bases stayed unmatched. The germline gives CDR1 SGDLS, CDR2 YYNGEE. This chain's CDR3 is CASTPGGSVGELFF. As DNA, the CDR3 is TGTGCCAGCACCCCGGGGGGGTCTGTTGGGGAGCTGTTTTTT.

The chain combines TRBV11-2 with TRBJ2-1; the D call may be TRBD1 or TRBD2 (5 bases each). The V gene's germline CDR1 is SGHAT and CDR2 FQNNGV. CDR3 size: 17 residues. Between the trimmed V and J ends, which lost 4 bases and 3 bases, there was a span of 19 bases. The DNA for the CDR3 is TGTGCCAGCAGCTCGGGGCCGGGATCCCCCCACTACAATGAGCAGTTCTTC. Its protein product is CASSSGPGSPHYNEQFF.

V gene TRBV7-2 combines with J gene TRBJ2-1; 10 bases map to TRBD1. V lost 0 bases to trimming and J lost 7 bases; unmatched junction nucleotides: 6. This CDR3 has 16 residues. Germline V lookup: CDR1 SGHTA, CDR2 FQGNSA. The CDR3 sequence: CASSLAGTGVWNEQFF. The CDR3 region has the DNA TGTGCCAGCAGCTTAGCCGGGACAGGGGTTTGGAATGAGCAGTTCTTC.

This clone was counted between two and nine times. The chain employs TRBV5-8 and TRBJ1-2; D gene ambiguous. Germline loops: CDR1 SGHTS, CDR2 YDEGEE. V was clipped by 5 bases and J by 8 bases, with 19 bases between them. The CDR3 loop spans 14 amino acids. The DNA for the CDR3 is TGTGCCAGCAGACTGGGTCTCAACAGCGCCGGCTACACCTTC. This encodes CASRLGLNSAGYTF.

The chain combines TRBV5-4 with TRBJ2-7, with D possibly being TRBD1 or TRBD2 (7 bases each). CDR3 length: 15 amino acids. Germline-derived CDR1 and CDR2 are SGHNT and YYREEE (reference sequence). Trimming shortened V by 5 bases and J by 6 bases, and 21 bases separated the two germline ends. The CDR3 DNA sequence: TGTGCCAGCAGTTTCCCAGGGGGGGCCTCTCTCGAGCAGTACTTC. Protein sequence: CASSFPGGASLEQYF.

V gene TRBV27 combines with J gene TRBJ2-1, with D unresolved. CDR1 MNHEY and CDR2 SMNVEV come from the germline V gene (reference sequence). This CDR3 region has 11 residues. V was pared by 9 bases and J by 1 base, with 4 bases between. The CDR3 loop reads CASRSYNEQFF. CDR3 sequence (DNA): TGTGCCAGTCGGTCCTACAATGAGCAGTTCTTC.

V and J are TRBV28 and TRBJ2-7, with 11 positions matching TRBD1. CDR3 length equals 15 residues. CDR1 and CDR2 (germline): MDHEN, SYDVKM. The V gene end was trimmed by 7 bases and the J gene end by 3 bases; junction bases not matched to a gene: 8. CDR3 amino acids: CASTSFGTGGYEQYF. Here the CDR3 DNA reads TGTGCCAGCACCAGTTTTGGGACAGGGGGCTACGAGCAGTACTTC.

J is TRBJ1-1 and V is TRBV5-5; 11 bases are shared with TRBD1. From germline, CDR1 is SGHKS and CDR2 YYEKEE (reference sequence). The CDR3 consists of 16 residues. V shed 3 bases and J 2 bases; nucleotides not matched to a gene: 6. CDR3 nucleotides: TGTGCCAGCAGCTGGACAGGGGGCGCTTATAACACTGAAGCTTTCTTT. Translating it yields CASSWTGGAYNTEAFF. Full variable domain (remainder filled in from reference TRBV5-5 and TRBJ1-1): DAGVTQSPTHLIKTRGQQVTLRCSPISGHKSVSWYQQVLGQGPQFIFQYYEKEERGRGNFPDRFSARQFPNYSSELNVNALLLGDSALYLCASSWTGGAYNTEAFFGQGTRLTVV.